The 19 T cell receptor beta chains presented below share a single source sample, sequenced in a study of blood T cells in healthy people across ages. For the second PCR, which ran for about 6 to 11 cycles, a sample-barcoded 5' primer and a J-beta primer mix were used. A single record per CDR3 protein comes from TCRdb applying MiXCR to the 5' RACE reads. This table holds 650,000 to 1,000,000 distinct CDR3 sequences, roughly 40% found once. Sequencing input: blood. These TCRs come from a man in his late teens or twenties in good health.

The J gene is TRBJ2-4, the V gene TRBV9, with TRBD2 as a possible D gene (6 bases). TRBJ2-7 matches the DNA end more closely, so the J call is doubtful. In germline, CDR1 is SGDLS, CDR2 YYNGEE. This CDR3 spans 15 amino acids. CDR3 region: CASSVAPGEIYEQYF. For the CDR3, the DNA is TGTGCCAGCAGCGTAGCCCCGGGGGAGATCTACGAGCAGTACTTC.

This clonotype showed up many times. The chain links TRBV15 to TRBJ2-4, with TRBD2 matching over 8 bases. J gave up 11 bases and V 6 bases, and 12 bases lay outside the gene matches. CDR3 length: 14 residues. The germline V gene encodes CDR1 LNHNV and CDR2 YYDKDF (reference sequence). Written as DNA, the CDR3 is TGTGCCACCAGTGAAAATAGCGGGGATGTGGTTCAGTACTTC. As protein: CATSENSGDVVQYF.

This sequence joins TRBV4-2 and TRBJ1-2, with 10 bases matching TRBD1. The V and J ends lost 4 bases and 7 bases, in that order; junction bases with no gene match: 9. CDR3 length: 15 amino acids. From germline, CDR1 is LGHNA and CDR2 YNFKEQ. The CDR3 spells CASSRGTGDVSGYTF. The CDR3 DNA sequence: TGTGCCAGCAGCCGCGGGACAGGGGATGTGTCTGGCTACACCTTC.

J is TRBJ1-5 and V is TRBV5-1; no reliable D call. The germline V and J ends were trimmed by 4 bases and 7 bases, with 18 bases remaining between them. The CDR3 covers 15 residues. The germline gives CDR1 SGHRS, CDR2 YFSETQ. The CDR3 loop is CASSQWGRDDQPQHF. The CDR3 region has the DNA TGCGCCAGCAGCCAGTGGGGTAGAGATGACCAGCCCCAGCATTTT.

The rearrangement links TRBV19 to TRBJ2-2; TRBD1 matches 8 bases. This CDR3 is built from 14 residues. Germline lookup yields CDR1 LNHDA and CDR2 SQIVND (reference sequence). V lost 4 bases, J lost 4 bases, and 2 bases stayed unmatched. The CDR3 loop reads CASSTDRGTGELFF. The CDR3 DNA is TGTGCCAGTAGTACAGACAGGGGCACCGGGGAGCTGTTTTTT.

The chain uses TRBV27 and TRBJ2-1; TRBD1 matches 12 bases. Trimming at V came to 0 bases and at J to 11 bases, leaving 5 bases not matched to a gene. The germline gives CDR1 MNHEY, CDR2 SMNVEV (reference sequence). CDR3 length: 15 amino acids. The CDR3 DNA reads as TGTGCCAGCAGTTTATCCGGGACAGGGGGCAACAAGCAGTTCTTC. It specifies CASSLSGTGGNKQFF.

CDR3 protein: CASSSRDRSLEKGYGYTF. The CDR3 nucleotides are TGTGCCAGCAGCTCTCGGGACAGGAGTCTCGAGAAGGGCTATGGCTACACCTTC. V is TRBV21-1 and J is TRBJ1-2; the D call TRBD1 from the table was never checked on the DNA. TRBV21-1 is a pseudogene segment. The CDR3 spans 18 residues.

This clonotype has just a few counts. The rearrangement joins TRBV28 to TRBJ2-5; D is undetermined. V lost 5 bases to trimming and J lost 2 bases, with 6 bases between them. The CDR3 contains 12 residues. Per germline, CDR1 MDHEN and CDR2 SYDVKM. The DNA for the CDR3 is TGTGCCAGCAGTGTAAGGCAAGAGACCCAGTACTTC. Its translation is CASSVRQETQYF.

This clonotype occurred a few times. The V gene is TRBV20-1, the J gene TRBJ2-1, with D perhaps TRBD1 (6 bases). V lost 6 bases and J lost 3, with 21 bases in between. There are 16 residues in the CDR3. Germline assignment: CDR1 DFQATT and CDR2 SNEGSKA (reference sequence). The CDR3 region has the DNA TGCAGTGCACGGTCCAAAGGGGGATCTAACTACAATGAGCAGTTCTTC. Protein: CSARSKGGSNYNEQFF.

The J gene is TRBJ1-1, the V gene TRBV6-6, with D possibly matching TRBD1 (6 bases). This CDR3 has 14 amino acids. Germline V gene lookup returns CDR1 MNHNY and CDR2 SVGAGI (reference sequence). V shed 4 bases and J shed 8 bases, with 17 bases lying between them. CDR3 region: CASSLTGGNKEAFF. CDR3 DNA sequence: TGTGCCAGCAGTTTGACAGGCGGGAACAAGGAAGCTTTCTTT.

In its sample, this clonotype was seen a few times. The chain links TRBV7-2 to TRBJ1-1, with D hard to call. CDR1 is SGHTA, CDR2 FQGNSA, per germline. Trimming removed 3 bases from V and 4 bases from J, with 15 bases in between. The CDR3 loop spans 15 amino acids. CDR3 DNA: TGTGCCAGCAGCTTTAACCCCTTGGGTGGCACTGAAGCTTTCTTT. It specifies CASSFNPLGGTEAFF.

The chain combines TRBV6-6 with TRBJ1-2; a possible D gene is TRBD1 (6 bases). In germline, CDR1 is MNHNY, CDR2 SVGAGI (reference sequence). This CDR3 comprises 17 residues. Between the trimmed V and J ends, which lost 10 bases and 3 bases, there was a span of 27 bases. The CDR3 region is CATAPINRELPHYGYTF. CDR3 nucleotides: TGTGCCACCGCACCAATAAACAGGGAGCTGCCCCACTATGGCTACACCTTC.

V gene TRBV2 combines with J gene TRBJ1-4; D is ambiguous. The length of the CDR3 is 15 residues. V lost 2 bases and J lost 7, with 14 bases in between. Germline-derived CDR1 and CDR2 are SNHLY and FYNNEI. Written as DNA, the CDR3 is TGTGCCAGCAGTGAATCCCGCCGGGGTGGTGAAAAACTGTTTTTT. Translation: CASSESRRGGEKLFF.

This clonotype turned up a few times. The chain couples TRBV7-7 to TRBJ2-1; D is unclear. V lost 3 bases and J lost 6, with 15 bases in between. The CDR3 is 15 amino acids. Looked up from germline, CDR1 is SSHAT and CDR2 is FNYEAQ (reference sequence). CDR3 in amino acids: CASSFDRASINEQFF. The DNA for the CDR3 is TGTGCCAGCAGCTTCGACCGGGCTTCGATCAATGAGCAGTTCTTC.

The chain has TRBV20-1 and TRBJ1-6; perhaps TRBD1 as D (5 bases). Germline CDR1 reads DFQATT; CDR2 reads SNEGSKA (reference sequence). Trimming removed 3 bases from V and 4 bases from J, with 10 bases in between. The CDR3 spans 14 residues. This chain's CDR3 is CSASIGDYNSPLHF. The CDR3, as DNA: TGCAGTGCTAGCATAGGGGATTATAATTCACCCCTCCACTTT.

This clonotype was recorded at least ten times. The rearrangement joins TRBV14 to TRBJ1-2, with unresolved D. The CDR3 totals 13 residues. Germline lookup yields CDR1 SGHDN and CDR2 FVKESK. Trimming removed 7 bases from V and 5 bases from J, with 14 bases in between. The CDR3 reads CASTDRGFYGYTF. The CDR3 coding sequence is TGTGCCAGCACCGACCGAGGGTTTTATGGCTACACCTTC.

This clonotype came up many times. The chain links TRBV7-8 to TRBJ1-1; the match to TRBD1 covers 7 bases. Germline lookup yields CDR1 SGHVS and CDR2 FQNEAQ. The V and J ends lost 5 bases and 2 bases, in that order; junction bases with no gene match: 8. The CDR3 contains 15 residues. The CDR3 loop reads CASSLTGVPNTEAFF. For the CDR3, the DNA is TGTGCCAGCAGCCTAACAGGGGTCCCTAACACTGAAGCTTTCTTT.

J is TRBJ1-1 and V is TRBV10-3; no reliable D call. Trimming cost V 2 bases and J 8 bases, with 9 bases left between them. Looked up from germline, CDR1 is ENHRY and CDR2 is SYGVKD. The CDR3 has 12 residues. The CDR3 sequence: CAISETQIEAFF. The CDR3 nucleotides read TGTGCCATCAGTGAGACCCAGATAGAAGCTTTCTTT.

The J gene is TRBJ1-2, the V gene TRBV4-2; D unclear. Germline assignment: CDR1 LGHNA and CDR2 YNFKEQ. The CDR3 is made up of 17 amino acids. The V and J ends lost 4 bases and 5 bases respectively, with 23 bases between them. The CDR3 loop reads CASSPGTRTVGLYGYTF. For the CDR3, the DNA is TGTGCCAGCAGCCCCGGAACTCGTACCGTAGGGCTTTATGGCTACACCTTC.